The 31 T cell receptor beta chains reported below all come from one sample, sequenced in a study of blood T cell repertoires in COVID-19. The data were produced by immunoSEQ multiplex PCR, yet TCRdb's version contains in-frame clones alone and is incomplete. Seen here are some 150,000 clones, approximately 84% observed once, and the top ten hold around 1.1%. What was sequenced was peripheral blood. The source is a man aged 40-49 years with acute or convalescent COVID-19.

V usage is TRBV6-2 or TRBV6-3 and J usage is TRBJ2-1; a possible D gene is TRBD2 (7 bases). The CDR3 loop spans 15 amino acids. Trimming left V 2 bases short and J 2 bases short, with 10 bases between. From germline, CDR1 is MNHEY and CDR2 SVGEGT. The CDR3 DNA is TGTGCCAGCAGTTACGGGGGGGCGCCCTACAATGAGCAGTTCTTC. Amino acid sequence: CASSYGGAPYNEQFF.

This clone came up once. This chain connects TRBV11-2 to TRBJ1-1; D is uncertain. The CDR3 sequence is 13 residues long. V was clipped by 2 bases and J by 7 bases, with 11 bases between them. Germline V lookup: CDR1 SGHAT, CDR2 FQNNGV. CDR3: CASSLKGAFEAFF. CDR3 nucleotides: TGTGCCAGCAGCTTAAAGGGAGCTTTTGAAGCTTTCTTT.

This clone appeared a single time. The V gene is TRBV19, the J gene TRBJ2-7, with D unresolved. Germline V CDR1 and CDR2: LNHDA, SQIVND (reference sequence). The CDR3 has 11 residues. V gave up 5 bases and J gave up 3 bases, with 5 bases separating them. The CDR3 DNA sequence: TGTGCCAGTAGTTCCTTCTACGAGCAGTACTTC. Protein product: CASSSFYEQYF.

In DNA form, the CDR3 reads TGTGCCAGCAGCCCGAGCCTTCTAGCGGGGGGGCCTGTAAGGCAGTTCTTC. Translation gives CASSPSLLAGGPVRQFF. This chain links TRBV9 with TRBJ2-1; TRBD2 agrees at 12 bases. The germline V gene encodes CDR1 SGDLS and CDR2 YYNGEE. There are 17 residues in the CDR3. J gave up 12 bases and V 4 bases, and 17 bases lay outside the gene matches.

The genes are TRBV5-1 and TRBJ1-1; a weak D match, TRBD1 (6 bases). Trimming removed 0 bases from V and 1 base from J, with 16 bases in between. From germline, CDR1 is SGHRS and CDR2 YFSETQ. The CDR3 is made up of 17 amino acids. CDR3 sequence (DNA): TGCGCCAGCAGCTTGGGGGTCTTTGACAGGAGGAACACTGAAGCTTTCTTT. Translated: CASSLGVFDRRNTEAFF.

The CDR3 DNA reads as TGTGCCAGCAGCCGGACCCGGGGTTATGGCTACACCTTC. This gives the protein CASSRTRGYGYTF. This chain joins TRBV6-5 and TRBJ1-2; D unclear. Germline CDR1 MNHEY, CDR2 SVGAGI. Between the trimmed V and J ends, which lost 6 bases and 5 bases, there was a span of 13 bases. The CDR3 totals 13 residues.

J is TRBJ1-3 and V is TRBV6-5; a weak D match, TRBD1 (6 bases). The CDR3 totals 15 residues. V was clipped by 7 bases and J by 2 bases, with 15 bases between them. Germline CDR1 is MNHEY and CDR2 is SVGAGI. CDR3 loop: CASTTGGTTGNTIYF. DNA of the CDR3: TGTGCCAGCACTACGGGGGGGACAACTGGAAACACCATATATTTT.

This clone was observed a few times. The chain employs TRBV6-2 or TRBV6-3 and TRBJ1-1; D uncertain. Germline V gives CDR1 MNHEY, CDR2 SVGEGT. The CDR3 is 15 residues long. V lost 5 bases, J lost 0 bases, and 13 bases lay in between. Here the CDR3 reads CASSLNTRMNTEAFF. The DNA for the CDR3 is TGTGCCAGCAGTCTTAACACACGCATGAACACTGAAGCTTTCTTT.

The CDR3 DNA follows: TGTGCCAGCAGTTTCAGGGCCTACAATCAGCCCCAGCATTTT. Translation gives CASSFRAYNQPQHF. The J gene is TRBJ1-5, the V gene TRBV27; D is perhaps TRBD1 (5 bases). CDR1 and CDR2 (germline): MNHEY, SMNVEV (reference sequence). V lost 3 bases and J lost 3, with 9 bases in between. The CDR3 extends over 14 amino acids.

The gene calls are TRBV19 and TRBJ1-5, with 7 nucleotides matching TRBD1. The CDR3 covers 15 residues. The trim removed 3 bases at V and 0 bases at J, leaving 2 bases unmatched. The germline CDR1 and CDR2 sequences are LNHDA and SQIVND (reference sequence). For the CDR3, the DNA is TGTGCCAGTAGTATCAGGGGGGCTAGCAATCAGCCCCAGCATTTT. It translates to CASSIRGASNQPQHF. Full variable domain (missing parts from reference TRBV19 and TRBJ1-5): DGGITQSPKYLFRKEGQNVTLSCEQNLNHDAMYWYRQDPGQGLRLIYYSQIVNDFQKGDIAEGYSVSREKKESFPLTVTSAQKNPTAFYLCASSIRGASNQPQHFGDGTRLSIL.

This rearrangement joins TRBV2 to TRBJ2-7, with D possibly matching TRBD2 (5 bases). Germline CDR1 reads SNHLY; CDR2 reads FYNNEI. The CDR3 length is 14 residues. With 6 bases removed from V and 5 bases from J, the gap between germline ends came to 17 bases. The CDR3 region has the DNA TGTGCCAGCAGCCCTTGGGTTGACGGGAACGAGCAGTACTTC. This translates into CASSPWVDGNEQYF.

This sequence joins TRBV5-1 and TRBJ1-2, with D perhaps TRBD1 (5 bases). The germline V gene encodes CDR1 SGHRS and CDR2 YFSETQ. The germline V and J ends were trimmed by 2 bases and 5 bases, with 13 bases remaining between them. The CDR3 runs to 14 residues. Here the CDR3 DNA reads TGCGCCAGCAGCTTCGGGGGTTCGGGGTATGGCTACACCTTC. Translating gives CASSFGGSGYGYTF.

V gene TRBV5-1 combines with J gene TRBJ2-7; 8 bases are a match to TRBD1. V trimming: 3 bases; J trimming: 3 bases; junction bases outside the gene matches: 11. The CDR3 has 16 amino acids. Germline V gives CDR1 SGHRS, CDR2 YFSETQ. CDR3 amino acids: CASSSGQGQSIYEQYF. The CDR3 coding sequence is TGCGCCAGCAGCTCCGGACAGGGACAATCCATCTACGAGCAGTACTTC.

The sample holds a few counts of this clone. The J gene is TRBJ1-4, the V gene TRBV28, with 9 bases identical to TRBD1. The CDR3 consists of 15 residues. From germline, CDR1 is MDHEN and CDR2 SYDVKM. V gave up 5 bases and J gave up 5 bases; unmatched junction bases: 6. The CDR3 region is CASSLTGTGNEKLFF. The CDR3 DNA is TGTGCCAGCAGTCTCACCGGGACAGGGAATGAAAAACTGTTTTTT.

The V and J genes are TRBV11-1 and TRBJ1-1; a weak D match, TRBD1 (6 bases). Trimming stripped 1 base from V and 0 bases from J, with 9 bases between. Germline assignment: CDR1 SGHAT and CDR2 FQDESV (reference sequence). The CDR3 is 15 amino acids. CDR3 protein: CASSLGGGMNTEAFF. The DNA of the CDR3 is TGTGCCAGCAGCTTAGGTGGGGGCATGAACACTGAAGCTTTCTTT.

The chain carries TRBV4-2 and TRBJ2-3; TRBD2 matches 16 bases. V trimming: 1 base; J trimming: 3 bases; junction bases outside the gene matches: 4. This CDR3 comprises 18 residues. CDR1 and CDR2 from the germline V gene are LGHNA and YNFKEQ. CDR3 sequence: CASSQAGTSGGATDTQYF. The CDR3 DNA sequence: TGTGCCAGCAGCCAAGCCGGGACTAGCGGGGGGGCGACAGATACGCAGTATTTT.

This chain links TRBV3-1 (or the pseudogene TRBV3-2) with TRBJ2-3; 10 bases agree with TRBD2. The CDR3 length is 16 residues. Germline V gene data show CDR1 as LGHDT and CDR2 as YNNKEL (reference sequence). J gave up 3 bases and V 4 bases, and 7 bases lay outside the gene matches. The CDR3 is CASSPLSGGATDTQYF. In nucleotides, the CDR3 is TGTGCCAGCAGCCCCCTGAGCGGGGGGGCGACAGATACGCAGTATTTT.

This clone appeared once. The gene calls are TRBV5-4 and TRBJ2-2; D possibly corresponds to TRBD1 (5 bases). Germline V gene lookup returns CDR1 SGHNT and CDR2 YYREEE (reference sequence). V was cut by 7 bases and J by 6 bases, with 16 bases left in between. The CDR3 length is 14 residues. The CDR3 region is CASGKGAWAGELFF. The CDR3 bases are TGTGCCAGCGGGAAAGGGGCCTGGGCCGGGGAGCTGTTTTTT.

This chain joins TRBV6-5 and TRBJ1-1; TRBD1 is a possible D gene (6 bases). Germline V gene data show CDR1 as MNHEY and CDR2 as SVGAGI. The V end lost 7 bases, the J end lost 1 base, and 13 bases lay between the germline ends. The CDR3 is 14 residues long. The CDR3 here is CASIRGGPNTEAFF. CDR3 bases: TGTGCCAGCATCCGAGGGGGACCGAACACTGAAGCTTTCTTT.

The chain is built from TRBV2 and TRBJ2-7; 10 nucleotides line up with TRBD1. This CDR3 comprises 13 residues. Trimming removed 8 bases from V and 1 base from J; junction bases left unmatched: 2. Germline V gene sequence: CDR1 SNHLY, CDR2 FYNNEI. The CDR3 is CASRDRGSYEQYF. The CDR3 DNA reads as TGTGCCAGCCGGGACAGGGGTTCCTACGAGCAGTACTTC.

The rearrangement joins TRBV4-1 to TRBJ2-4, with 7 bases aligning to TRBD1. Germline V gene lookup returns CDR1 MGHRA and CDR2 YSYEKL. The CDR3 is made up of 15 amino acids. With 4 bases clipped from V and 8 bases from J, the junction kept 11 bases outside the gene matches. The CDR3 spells CASSRRVEGADIQYF. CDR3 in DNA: TGCGCCAGCAGCCGTAGAGTTGAGGGGGCCGACATTCAGTACTTC.

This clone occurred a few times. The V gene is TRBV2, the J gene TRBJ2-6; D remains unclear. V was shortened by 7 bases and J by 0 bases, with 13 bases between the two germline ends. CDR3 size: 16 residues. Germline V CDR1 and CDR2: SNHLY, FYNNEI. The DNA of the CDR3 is TGTGCCAGCACCGCTTTTAGAATCTCTGGGGCCAACGTCCTGACTTTC. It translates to CASTAFRISGANVLTF. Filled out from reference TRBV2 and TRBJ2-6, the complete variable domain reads EPEVTQTPSHQVTQMGQEVILRCVPISNHLYFYWYRQILGQKVEFLVSFYNNEISEKSEIFDDQFSVERPDGSNFTLKIRSTKLEDSAMYFCASTAFRISGANVLTFGAGSRLTVL.

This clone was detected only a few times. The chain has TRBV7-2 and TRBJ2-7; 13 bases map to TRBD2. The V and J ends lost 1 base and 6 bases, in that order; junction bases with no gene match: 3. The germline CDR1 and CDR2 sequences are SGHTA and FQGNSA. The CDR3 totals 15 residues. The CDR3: CASSLELAGGPEQYF. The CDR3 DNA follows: TGTGCCAGCAGCTTAGAACTAGCGGGGGGGCCCGAGCAGTACTTC. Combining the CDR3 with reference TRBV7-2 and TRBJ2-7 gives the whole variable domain GAGVSQSPSNKVTEKGKDVELRCDPISGHTALYWYRQSLGQGLEFLIYFQGNSAPDKSGLPSDRFSAERTGGSVSTLTIQRTQQEDSAVYLCASSLELAGGPEQYFGPGTRLTVT.

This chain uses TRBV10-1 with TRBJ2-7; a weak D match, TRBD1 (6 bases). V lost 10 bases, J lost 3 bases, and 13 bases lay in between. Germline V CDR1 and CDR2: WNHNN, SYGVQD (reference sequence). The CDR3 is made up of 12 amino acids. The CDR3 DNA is TGCGCCATCTTCGGACAGAGCTACGAGCAGTACTTC. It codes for CAIFGQSYEQYF.

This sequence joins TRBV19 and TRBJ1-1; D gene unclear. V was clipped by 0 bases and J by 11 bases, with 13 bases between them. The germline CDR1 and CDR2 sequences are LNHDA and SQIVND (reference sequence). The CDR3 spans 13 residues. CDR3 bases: TGTGCCAGTAGTATAGACCATTGGGGAGTGGCTTTCTTT. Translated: CASSIDHWGVAFF.

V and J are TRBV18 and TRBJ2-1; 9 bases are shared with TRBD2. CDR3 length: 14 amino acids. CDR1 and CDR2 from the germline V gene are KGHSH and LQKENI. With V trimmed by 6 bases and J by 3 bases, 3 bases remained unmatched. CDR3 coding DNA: TGTGCCAGCTCCCTAGCGGGAATCTACAATGAGCAGTTCTTC. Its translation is CASSLAGIYNEQFF.

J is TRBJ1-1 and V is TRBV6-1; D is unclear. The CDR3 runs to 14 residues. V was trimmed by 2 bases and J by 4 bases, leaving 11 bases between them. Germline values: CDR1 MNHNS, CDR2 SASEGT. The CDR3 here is CASSEFRGGTEAFF. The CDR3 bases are TGTGCCAGCAGTGAATTTCGGGGTGGCACTGAAGCTTTCTTT.

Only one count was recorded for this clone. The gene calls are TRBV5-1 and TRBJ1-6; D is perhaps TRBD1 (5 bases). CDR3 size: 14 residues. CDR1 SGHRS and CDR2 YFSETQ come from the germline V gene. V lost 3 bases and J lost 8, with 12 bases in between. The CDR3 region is CASSSGQADSPLHF. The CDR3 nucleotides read TGCGCCAGCAGCTCCGGACAAGCCGATTCACCCCTCCACTTT.

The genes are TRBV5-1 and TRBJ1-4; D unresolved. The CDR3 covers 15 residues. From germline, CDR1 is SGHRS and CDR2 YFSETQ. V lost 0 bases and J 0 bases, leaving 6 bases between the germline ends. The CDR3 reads CASSLESATNEKLFF. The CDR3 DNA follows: TGCGCCAGCAGCTTGGAGTCAGCAACTAATGAAAAACTGTTTTTT.

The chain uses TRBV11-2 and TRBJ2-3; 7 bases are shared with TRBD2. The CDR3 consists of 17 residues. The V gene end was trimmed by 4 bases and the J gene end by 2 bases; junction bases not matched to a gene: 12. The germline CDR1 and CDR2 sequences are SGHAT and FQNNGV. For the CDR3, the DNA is TGTGCCAGCAGCTACGCGACCGGGACTACGATCACAGATACGCAGTATTTT. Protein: CASSYATGTTITDTQYF.

The chain's CDR3 is CASSLIPSGGLDGYEQYF. In nucleotides, the CDR3 is TGCGCCAGCAGCTTGATCCCTAGCGGGGGGTTAGATGGCTACGAGCAGTACTTC. The chain links TRBV5-1 to TRBJ2-7; the match to TRBD2 covers 11 bases. The CDR3 runs to 18 residues. With V trimmed by 1 base and J by 3 bases, 12 bases remained unmatched. CDR1 SGHRS and CDR2 YFSETQ come from the germline V gene. The entire variable domain, with the rest obtained from reference TRBV5-1 and TRBJ2-7, is as follows: KAGVTQTPRYLIKTRGQQVTLSCSPISGHRSVSWYQQTPGQGLQFLFEYFSETQRNKGNFPGRFSGRQFSNSRSEMNVSTLELGDSALYLCASSLIPSGGLDGYEQYFGPGTRLTVT.